The source of this TCR beta chain is a study of blood T cell repertoires in COVID-19. Study information: The study drew acute and convalescent COVID-19 samples from the United States, Italy and Spain. The analysed material was cDNA or gDNA that came from T cells, B-cell-depleted T cells, or PBMCs.

Deletions cut 5 bases from V and 5 bases from J, with 12 bases between. Germline lookup yields CDR1 SGHAT and CDR2 FQNNGV. There are 13 residues in the CDR3. Participants were aged about 18 to 90 years, lived in over 20 US areas, and enrolled virtually. Recovered participants had two consecutive negative NP/OP PCR tests, healthcare professional clearance, or symptom resolution. Some clones are missing from TCRdb's copy, which holds only in-frame ones; the method was immunoSEQ multiplex PCR. The repertoire holds over 250,000 clones, with less than 90% as singletons. The V call is TRBV11-2, the J call TRBJ2-5, with a tentative D call TRBD1 (6 bases). The sequenced material came from PBMCs or T cells enriched from blood (not recorded which). This receptor was taken from a woman aged 45-60 years who had recovered from COVID-19. The CDR3 DNA reads TGTGCCAGCAGCAAACAGGGTGTCGAGACCCAGTACTTC. Its translation: CASSKQGVETQYF.